This TCR beta chain appears in the sequencing data of a study of blood T cell repertoires in COVID-19. Trimming removed 0 bases from V and 12 bases from J, with 13 bases in between. Germline values: CDR1 SGHRS, CDR2 YFSETQ. The length of the CDR3 is 13 residues. Cohorts were based on clinical histories the participants reported. The protocol was immunoSEQ multiplex PCR, while the TCRdb copy is restricted to in-frame clones and leaves out a portion. The repertoire holds approximately 210,000 clones, with around 86% as singletons. The chain uses TRBV5-1 and TRBJ2-1; D is undetermined. The origin of this receptor is a woman in her forties or fifties with acute COVID-19. Sequenced material: PBMCs or T cells enriched from blood (not recorded which). The CDR3 DNA follows: TGCGCCAGCAGCTTGGGCGGCGGCATGGCGCAGTTCTTC. This sequence encodes CASSLGGGMAQFF. Filled out from reference TRBV5-1 and TRBJ2-1, the complete variable domain reads KAGVTQTPRYLIKTRGQQVTLSCSPISGHRSVSWYQQTPGQGLQFLFEYFSETQRNKGNFPGRFSGRQFSNSRSEMNVSTLELGDSALYLCASSLGGGMAQFFGPGTRLTVL.